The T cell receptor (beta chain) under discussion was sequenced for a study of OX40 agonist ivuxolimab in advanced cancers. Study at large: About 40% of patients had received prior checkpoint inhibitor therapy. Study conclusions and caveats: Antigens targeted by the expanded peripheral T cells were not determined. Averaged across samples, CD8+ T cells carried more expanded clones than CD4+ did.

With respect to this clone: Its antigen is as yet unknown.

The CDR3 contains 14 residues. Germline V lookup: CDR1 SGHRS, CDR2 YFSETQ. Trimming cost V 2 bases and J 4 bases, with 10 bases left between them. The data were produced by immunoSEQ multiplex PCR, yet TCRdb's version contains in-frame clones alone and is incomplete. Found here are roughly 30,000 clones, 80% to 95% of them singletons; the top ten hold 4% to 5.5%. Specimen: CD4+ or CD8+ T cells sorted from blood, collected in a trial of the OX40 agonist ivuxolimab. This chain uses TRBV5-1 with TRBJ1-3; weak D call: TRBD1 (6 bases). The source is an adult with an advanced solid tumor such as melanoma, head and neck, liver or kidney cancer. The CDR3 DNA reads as TGCGCCAGCAGCTTAGAGGGACACGGAAACACCATATATTTT. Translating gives CASSLEGHGNTIYF. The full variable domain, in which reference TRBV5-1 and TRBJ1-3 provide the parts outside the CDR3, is KAGVTQTPRYLIKTRGQQVTLSCSPISGHRSVSWYQQTPGQGLQFLFEYFSETQRNKGNFPGRFSGRQFSNSRSEMNVSTLELGDSALYLCASSLEGHGNTIYFGEGSWLTVV.